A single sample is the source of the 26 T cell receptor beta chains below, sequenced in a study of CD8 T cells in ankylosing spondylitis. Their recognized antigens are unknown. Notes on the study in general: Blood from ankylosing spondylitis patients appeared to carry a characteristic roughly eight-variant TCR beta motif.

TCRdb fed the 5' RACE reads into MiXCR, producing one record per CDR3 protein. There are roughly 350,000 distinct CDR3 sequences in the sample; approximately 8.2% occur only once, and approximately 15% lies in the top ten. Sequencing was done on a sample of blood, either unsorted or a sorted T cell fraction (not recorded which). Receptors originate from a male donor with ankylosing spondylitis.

In DNA form, the CDR3 reads TGCAGTGCTAGAGATCTGGGCAGGGTGGGCTTTGGCTACACCTTC. It encodes CSARDLGRVGFGYTF. V is TRBV20-1 and J is TRBJ1-2, with a tentative D call TRBD1 (5 bases). Germline loops: CDR1 DFQATT, CDR2 SNEGSKA (reference sequence). The CDR3 contains 15 residues. Trimming took off 0 bases at V and 7 bases at J, with 18 bases between the two ends.

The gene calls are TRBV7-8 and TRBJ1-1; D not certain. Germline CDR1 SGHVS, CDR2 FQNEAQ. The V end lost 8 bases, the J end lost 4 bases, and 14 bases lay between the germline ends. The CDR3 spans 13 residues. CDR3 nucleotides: TGTGCCAGCCTCCTAGGACGGACCACTGAAGCTTTCTTT. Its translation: CASLLGRTTEAFF.

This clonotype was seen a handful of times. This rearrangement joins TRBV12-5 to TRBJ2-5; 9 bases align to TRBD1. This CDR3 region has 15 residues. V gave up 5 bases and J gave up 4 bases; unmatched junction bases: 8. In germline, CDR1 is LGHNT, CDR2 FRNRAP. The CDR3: CASGPGTGLRETQYF. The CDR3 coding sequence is TGTGCTAGTGGTCCAGGGACAGGGTTGCGAGAGACCCAGTACTTC. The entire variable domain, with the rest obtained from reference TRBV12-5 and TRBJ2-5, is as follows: DARVTQTPRHKVTEMGQEVTMRCQPILGHNTVFWYRQTMMQGLELLAYFRNRAPLDDSGMPKDRFSAEMPDATLATLKIQPSEPRDSAVYFCASGPGTGLRETQYFGPGTRLLVL.

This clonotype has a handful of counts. Here the CDR3 reads CASIRLGGTDTQYF. CDR3 DNA sequence: TGTGCCAGCATACGACTAGGTGGAACAGATACGCAGTATTTT. This sequence joins TRBV7-2 and TRBJ2-3; D is perhaps TRBD2 (6 bases). The CDR3 totals 14 residues. Looked up from germline, CDR1 is SGHTA and CDR2 is FQGNSA. The V end lost 7 bases, the J end lost 3 bases, and 14 bases lay between the germline ends.

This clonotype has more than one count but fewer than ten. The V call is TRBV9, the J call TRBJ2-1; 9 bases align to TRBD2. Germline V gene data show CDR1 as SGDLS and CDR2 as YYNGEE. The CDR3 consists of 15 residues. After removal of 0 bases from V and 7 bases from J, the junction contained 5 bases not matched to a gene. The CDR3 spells CASSVGGRAKNEQFF. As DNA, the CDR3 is TGTGCCAGCAGCGTAGGCGGGAGGGCCAAAAATGAGCAGTTCTTC.

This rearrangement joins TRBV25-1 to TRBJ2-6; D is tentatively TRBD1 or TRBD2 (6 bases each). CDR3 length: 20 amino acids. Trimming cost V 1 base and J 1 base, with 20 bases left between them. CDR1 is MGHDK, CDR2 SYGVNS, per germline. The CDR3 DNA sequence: TGTGCCAGCAGTGAATCGGGGGCAGGGTTGTTAACTTCTGGGGCCAACGTCCTGACTTTC. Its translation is CASSESGAGLLTSGANVLTF.

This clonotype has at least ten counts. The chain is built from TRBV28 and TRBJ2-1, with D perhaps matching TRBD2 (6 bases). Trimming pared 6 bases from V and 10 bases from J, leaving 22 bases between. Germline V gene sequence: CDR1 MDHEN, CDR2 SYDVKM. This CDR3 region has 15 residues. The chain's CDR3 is CASRDSGVAWGEQFF. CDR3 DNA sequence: TGTGCCAGCAGGGATAGCGGCGTGGCTTGGGGCGAGCAGTTCTTC.

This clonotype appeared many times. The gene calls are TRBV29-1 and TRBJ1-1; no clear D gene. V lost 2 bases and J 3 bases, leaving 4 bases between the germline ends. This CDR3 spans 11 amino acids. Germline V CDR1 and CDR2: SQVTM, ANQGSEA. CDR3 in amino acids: CSVESDTEAFF. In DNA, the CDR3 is TGCAGCGTTGAATCTGACACTGAAGCTTTCTTT.

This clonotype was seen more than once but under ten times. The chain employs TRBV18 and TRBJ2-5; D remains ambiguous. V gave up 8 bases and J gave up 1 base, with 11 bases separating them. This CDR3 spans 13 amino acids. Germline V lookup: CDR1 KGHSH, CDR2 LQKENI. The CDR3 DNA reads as TGTGCCAGCCTGAGGACGGGCCAAGAGACCCAGTACTTC. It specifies CASLRTGQETQYF.

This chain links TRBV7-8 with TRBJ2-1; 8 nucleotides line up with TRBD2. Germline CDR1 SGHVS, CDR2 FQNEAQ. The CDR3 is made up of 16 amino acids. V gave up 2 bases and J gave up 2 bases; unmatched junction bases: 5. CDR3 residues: CASSLRRGAPYNEQFF. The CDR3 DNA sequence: TGTGCCAGCAGCTTACGGCGGGGGGCTCCCTACAATGAGCAGTTCTTC.

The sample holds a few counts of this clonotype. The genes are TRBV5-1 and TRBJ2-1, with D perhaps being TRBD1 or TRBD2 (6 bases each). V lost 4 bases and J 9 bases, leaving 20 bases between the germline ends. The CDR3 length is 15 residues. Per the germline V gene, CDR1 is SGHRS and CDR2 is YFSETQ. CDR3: CASSPGQTRESEQFF. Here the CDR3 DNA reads TGCGCCAGCAGCCCTGGACAGACCCGGGAGTCTGAGCAGTTCTTC.

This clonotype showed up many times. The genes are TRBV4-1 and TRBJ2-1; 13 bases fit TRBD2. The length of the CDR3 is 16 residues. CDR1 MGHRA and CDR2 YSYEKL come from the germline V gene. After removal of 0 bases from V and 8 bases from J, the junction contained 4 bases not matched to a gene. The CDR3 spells CASSQEGLAGFDEQFF. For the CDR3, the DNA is TGCGCCAGCAGCCAAGAGGGACTAGCGGGATTCGATGAGCAGTTCTTC.

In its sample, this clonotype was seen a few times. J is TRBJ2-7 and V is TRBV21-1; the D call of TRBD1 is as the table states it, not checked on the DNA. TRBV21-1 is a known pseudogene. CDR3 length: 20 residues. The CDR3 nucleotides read TGTGCCAGCAGCAAACCAAGCTCCAGCAAGACACAGGGTTTATCCTACGAGCAGTACTTC. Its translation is CASSKPSSSKTQGLSYEQYF.

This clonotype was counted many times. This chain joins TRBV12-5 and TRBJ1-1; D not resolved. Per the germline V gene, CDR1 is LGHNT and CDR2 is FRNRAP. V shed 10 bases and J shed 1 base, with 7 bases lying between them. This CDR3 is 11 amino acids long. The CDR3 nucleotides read TGTGCTACCGAGGGGAACACTGAAGCTTTCTTT. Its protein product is CATEGNTEAFF.

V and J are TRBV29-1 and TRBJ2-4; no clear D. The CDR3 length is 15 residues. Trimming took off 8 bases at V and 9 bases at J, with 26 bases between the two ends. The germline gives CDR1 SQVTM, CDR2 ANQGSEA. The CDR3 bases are TGCAGCCCCCTCAGAGGTCGGCCCGTCGGTTGCATTCAGTACTTC. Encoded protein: CSPLRGRPVGCIQYF.

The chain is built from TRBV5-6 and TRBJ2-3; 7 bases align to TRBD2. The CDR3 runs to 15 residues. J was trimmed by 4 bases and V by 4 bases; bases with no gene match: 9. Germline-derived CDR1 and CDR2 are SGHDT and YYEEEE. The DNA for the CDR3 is TGTGCCAGCAGCCTGACTAGCAGCGGGCCAGATACGCAGTATTTT. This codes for CASSLTSSGPDTQYF.

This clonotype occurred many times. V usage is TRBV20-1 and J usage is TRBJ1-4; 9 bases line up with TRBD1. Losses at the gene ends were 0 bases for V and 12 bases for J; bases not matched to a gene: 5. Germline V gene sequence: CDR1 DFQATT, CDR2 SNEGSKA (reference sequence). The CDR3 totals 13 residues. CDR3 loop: CSARDRDREELFF. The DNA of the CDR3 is TGCAGTGCTAGAGATCGGGACAGGGAGGAACTGTTTTTT.

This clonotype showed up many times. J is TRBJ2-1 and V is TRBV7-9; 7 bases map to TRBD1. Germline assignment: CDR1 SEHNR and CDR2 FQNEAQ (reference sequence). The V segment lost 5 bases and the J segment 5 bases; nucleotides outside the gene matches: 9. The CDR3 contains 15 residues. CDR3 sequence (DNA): TGTGCCAGCAGCCGGGGACAGAGAAGAGACAATGAGCAGTTCTTC. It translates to CASSRGQRRDNEQFF.

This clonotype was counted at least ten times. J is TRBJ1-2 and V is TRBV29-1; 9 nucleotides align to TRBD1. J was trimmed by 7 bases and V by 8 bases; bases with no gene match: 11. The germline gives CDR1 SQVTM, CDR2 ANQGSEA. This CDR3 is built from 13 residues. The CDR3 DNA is TGCAGCTCCCTTGGGGGACAGGGAGTTGGCTACACCTTC. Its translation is CSSLGGQGVGYTF.

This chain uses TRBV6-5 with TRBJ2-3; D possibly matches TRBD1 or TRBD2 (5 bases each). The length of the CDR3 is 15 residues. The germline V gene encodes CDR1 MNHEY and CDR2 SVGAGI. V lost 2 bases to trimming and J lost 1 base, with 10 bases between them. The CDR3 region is CASSYRGSGTDTQYF. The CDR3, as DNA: TGTGCCAGCAGTTACAGGGGTAGCGGCACAGATACGCAGTATTTT.

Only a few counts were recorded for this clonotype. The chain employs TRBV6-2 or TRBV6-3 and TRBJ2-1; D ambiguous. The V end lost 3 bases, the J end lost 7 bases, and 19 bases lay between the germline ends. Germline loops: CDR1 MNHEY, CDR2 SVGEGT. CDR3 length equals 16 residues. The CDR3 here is CASSYFVATLGNEQFF. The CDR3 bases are TGTGCCAGCAGTTATTTTGTTGCTACCTTGGGGAATGAGCAGTTCTTC.

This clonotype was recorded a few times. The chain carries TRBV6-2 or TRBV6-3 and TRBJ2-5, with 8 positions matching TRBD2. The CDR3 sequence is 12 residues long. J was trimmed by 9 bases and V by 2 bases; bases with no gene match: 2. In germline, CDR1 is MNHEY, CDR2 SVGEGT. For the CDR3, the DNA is TGTGCCAGCAGTTACCGGGGGGGGGCCCAGTACTTC. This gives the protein CASSYRGGAQYF.

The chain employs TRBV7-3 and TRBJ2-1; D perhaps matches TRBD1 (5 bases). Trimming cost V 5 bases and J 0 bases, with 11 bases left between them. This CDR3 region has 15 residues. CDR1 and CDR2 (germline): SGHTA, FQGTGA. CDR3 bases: TGTGCCAGCAGCCTTAAAGGGGACTCCTACAATGAGCAGTTCTTC. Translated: CASSLKGDSYNEQFF.

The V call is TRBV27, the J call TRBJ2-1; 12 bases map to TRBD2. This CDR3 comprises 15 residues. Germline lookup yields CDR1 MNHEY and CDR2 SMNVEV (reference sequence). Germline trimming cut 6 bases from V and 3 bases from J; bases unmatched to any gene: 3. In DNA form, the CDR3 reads TGTGCCAGCAGCCGGGGACTAGCGGGCTACAATGAGCAGTTCTTC. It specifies CASSRGLAGYNEQFF.

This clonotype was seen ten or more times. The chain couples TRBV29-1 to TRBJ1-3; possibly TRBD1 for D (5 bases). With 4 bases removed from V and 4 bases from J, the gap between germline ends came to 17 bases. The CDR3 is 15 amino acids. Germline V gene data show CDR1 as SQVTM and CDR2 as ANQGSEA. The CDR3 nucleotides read TGCAGCGTTGCACCCGGGTCGGGGCCCGGAAACACCATATATTTT. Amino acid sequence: CSVAPGSGPGNTIYF.

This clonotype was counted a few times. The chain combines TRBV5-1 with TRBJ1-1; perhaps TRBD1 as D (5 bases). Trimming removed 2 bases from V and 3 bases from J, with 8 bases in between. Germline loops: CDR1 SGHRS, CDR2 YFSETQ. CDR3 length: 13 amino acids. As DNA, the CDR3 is TGCGCCAGCAGCTTCGAGGGGTACACTGAAGCTTTCTTT. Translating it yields CASSFEGYTEAFF.